Listed below are T cell receptor beta chains from one sample, sequenced in a study of spatial heterogeneity in lung cancer. Using its own MiXCR run on the 5' RACE reads, TCRdb lists one record per CDR3 protein. The sample contains tens of thousands of distinct CDR3 sequences, less than 9.5% of which appear only once. The source was PBMCs, collected at follow-up. The source is a female donor with early-stage non-small cell lung cancer. Each CDR3 is given without its conserved first and last residue. Size tells how often a clone was seen (once, few, many) or the class of an expanded clone, and some rows leave it out.

medium-sized,TRBV5-1,ASSFGQGTEAF
many,TRBV12-3/TRBV12-4,ASRRSGQIYEQY
many,TRBV7-9,ASSLDWTSGDQETQY
many,TRBV6-5,ASSRRQAITYGYT
many,TRBV20-1,SVDLNTEAF
many,TRBV9,ASRDNEQF
few,TRBV5-1,ASSRDRALPNEKLF
-,TRBV12-3/TRBV12-4,ASSFWTVNTGELF
-,TRBV28,ASSPRGELF
-,TRBV7-9,ASSPPGQEEKLF
many,TRBV20-1,SADHPIRPNTEAF
many,TRBV6-2/TRBV6-3,ASSYFGVNQPQH
few,TRBV5-6,ASTNTWDSASTDTQY
-,TRBV20-1,SASQGTHYEQY
many,TRBV3-1,ASYGAAEAF
few,TRBV29-1,SVLRTSGEFGTGELF
-,TRBV3-1,ASSQDPGGPYTDTQY
many,TRBV6-2/TRBV6-3,ASAAGRGKFSNQPQH
-,TRBV10-3,ATAGRLSTDTQY
-,TRBV20-1,SALGTRADIGTEAF
few,TRBV3-1,ASSQIGGFYNEQF
many,TRBV27,ASSLTATGGDNEQF
few,TRBV7-9,ASSRQSTSTDTQY